Below, one T cell receptor (beta chain) is given with its context. Its antigen has not been determined. No base-level quality is on record; no much larger clone is a single base apart. Preparation of the library involved PCR. The sequencer listed for this sample is Illumina HiSeq 2500. Unique molecular identifiers were incorporated into TCR beta cDNA libraries to reduce PCR and sequencing biases. Per 1 to 10 million input T cells, 500,000 or so cDNA molecules were obtained, such that each molecule approximated one T cell. The patient libraries were prepared and sequenced using the same protocol as the earlier healthy control dataset. Samples belonging to the same batch were prepared together, multiplexed and sequenced on a shared HiSeq lane. Concerning the study's data processing: MIGEC handled the raw barcoded reads, throwing out single-read molecular identifier groups before consensus assembly and CDR3 extraction. Clonotype tables were post-analysed with VDJtools, normalizing diversity by down-sampling all datasets to the smallest sample size. Repertoire overlap clustering matched CDR3 amino acid but not nucleotide sequences to correct batch-related cross-sample contamination. TCRdb passed the public sequencing reads through fastp at Q25 and MiXCR, retaining productive beta sequences. Each CDR3 protein appears once, grouped with its most common genes and DNA. It is TCRdb's table, rather than the study itself, that gives the V and J calls and clone size. For this sample there are approximately 260,000 distinct CDR3 sequences; about 38% appear just once. Of the sample, 4% to 6% falls within the top ten clones.

The entry originates in a study of post-analysis software for immune sequencing data (dated by TCRdb to about 2015). For context, the study as a whole: The recorded disease courses included relapsing-remitting, secondary progressive and progressive-relapsing multiple sclerosis, and some patients had no subtype annotation. A subset of samples was prepared in parallel using single-end sample barcoding, then pooled and co-amplified after Illumina adapter ligation. The patient repertoires were set against about eleven previously published healthy control repertoires from donors whose ages ranged from roughly 6 to 27 years. The paper as a whole reports these results and caveats: The control group was slightly older than the multiple sclerosis patient group. Significantly lower normalized Chao1 diversity was found in multiple sclerosis patients than in controls, suggesting substantial peripheral T-cell clonal expansion. Direct clustering with F measure showed strong co-clustering of samples prepared in the same batch, prompting a batch-effect correction.

To demonstrate the VDJtools post-analysis software, TCR beta repertoires were profiled from the peripheral blood of more than ten young patients with multiple sclerosis. Multiple sclerosis patients were children and adolescents aged roughly 6 to 16 years. The source material was blood. The source is a girl aged 10 to 17 with multiple sclerosis.

The nucleotides are TGTGCCAGCAGTCTGCGGGCAGGGGGCGCGAGAGATGAGCAGTTCTTC. Its product reads: CASSLRAGGARDEQFF. The rearrangement joined TRBV12-3 or TRBV12-4 to TRBJ2-1, and 8 bases in between align with TRBD1. Its CDR3 holds 16 amino acids, cysteine through phenylalanine. The DNA shown is the 48-base CDR3, in frame from base 1. The germline V end is reduced by 5 bases and the J end by 8 bases; junction bases left unmatched: 14.